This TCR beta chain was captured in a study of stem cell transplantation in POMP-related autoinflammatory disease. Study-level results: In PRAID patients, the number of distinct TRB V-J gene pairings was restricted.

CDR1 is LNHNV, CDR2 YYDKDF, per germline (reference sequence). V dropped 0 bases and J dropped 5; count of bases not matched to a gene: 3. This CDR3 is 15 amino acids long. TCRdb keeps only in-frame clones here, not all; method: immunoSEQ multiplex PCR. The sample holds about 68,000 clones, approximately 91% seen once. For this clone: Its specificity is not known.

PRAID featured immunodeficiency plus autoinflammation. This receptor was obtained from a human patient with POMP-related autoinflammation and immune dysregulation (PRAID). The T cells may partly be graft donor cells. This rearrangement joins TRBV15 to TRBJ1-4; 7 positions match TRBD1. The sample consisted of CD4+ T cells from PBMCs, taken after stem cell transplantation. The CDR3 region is CATSREEGANEKLFF. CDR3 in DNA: TGTGCCACCAGCAGAGAGGAGGGGGCGAATGAAAAACTGTTTTTT. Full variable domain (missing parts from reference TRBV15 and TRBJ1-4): DAMVIQNPRYQVTQFGKPVTLSCSQTLNHNVMYWYQQKSSQAPKLLFHYYDKDFNNEADTPDNFQSRRPNTSFCFLDIRSPGLGDTAMYLCATSREEGANEKLFFGSGTQLSVL.